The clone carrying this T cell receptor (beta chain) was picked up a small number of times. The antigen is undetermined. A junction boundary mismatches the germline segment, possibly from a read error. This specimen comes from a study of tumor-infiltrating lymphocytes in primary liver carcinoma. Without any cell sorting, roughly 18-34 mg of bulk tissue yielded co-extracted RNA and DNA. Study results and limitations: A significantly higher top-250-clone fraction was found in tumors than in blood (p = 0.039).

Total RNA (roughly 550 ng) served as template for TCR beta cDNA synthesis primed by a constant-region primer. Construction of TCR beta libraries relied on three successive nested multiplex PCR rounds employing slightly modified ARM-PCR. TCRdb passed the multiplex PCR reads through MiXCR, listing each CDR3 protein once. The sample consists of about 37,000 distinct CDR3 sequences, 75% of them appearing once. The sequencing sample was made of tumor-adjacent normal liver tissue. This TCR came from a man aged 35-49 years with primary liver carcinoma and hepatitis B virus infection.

The CDR3 DNA sequence: TGTGCCAGCAGTTTGGATCTCAGCACTAGCGTCTACGAGCAGTATTTC. Its translation is CASSLDLSTSVYEQYF. V is TRBV12-3 or TRBV12-4 and J is TRBJ2-7; 7 bases match TRBD2. The CDR3 runs to 16 residues.